The 16 T cell receptor beta chains in this list originate from one sample, sequenced in a study of T-cell reconstitution after alpha-beta-depleted transplantation in children. TCRbeta library construction was performed incorporating unique molecular identifiers. Each CDR3 protein is one row after TCRdb ran MiXCR on the PCR reads. The sample holds fewer than 500,000 distinct CDR3 sequences; roughly 43% are singletons and the top ten take under 35%. Sequencing was performed on PBMCs, taken before TCRalphabeta/CD19-depleted stem cell transplant. Every receptor here comes from a girl between 2 and 10 years old with aplastic anemia, due to receive a stem cell transplant.

The DNA for the CDR3 is TGTGCCAGCAGCCCCCCGGAGGGCTCCTACGAGCAGTACTTC. This encodes CASSPPEGSYEQYF. The chain carries TRBV4-2 and TRBJ2-7; maybe TRBD2 (6 bases). From germline, CDR1 is LGHNA and CDR2 YNFKEQ. This CDR3 has 14 residues. V lost 4 bases, J lost 0 bases, and 10 bases lay in between.

This clonotype was counted between two and nine times. This chain links TRBV28 with TRBJ2-1; D is unresolved. V was clipped by 1 base and J by 5 bases, with 6 bases between them. The CDR3 sequence is 13 residues long. Germline CDR1 and CDR2: MDHEN and SYDVKM. The CDR3 bases are TGTGCCAGCAGTTTATCCTGGGACAATGAGCAGTTCTTC. Protein: CASSLSWDNEQFF. Combining the CDR3 with reference TRBV28 and TRBJ2-1 gives the whole variable domain DVKVTQSSRYLVKRTGEKVFLECVQDMDHENMFWYRQDPGLGLRLIYFSYDVKMKEKGDIPEGYSVSREKKERFSLILESASTNQTSMYLCASSLSWDNEQFFGPGTRLTVL.

This clonotype was detected only a few times. The V gene is TRBV11-2, the J gene TRBJ2-1; 9 positions match TRBD2. The CDR3 extends over 15 amino acids. CDR1 is SGHAT, CDR2 FQNNGV, per germline. V lost 5 bases to trimming and J lost 4 bases; unmatched junction nucleotides: 6. The CDR3 sequence is CASSPGLALYNEQFF. The CDR3 DNA follows: TGTGCCAGCAGCCCCGGACTAGCGTTATACAATGAGCAGTTCTTC.

The chain carries TRBV5-1 and TRBJ1-5; TRBD1 aligns across 7 bases. The CDR3 is 15 residues long. The germline V gene has CDR1 SGHRS and CDR2 YFSETQ. Germline trimming cut 3 bases from V and 3 bases from J; bases unmatched to any gene: 6. The CDR3: CASSSTTGSNQPQHF. CDR3 coding DNA: TGCGCCAGCAGCTCGACGACAGGGTCCAATCAGCCCCAGCATTTT.

The chain uses TRBV11-1 and TRBJ2-6; the D is unclear. Germline lookup yields CDR1 SGHAT and CDR2 FQDESV (reference sequence). Trimming removed 3 bases at V and 3 bases at J, with 18 bases between. There are 18 residues in the CDR3. Here the CDR3 reads CASSFAPKDDIGANVLTF. CDR3 nucleotides: TGTGCCAGCAGCTTCGCACCAAAGGACGATATTGGGGCCAACGTCCTGACTTTC.

V is TRBV5-1 and J is TRBJ2-2, with D unresolved. Trimming removed 2 bases at V and 4 bases at J, with 9 bases between. In germline, CDR1 is SGHRS, CDR2 YFSETQ. This CDR3 contains 14 residues. The CDR3 is CASSFLVSTGELFF. The CDR3 DNA reads TGCGCCAGCAGCTTCCTAGTATCCACCGGGGAGCTGTTTTTT.

The rearrangement uses TRBV28 and TRBJ2-3; 8 nucleotides align to TRBD2. The V segment lost 2 bases and the J segment 4 bases; nucleotides outside the gene matches: 8. Germline assignment: CDR1 MDHEN and CDR2 SYDVKM. The CDR3 extends over 16 amino acids. The CDR3 sequence is CASSLPYSGEADTQYF. The CDR3 nucleotides read TGTGCCAGCAGTTTACCGTATAGCGGGGAGGCAGATACGCAGTATTTT.

The chain joins TRBV20-1 to TRBJ2-7; D remains ambiguous. Per the germline V gene, CDR1 is DFQATT and CDR2 is SNEGSKA (reference sequence). V dropped 5 bases and J dropped 0 bases, with 14 bases sitting between them. The CDR3 sequence is 14 residues long. CDR3 nucleotide sequence: TGCAGTGCTCCCGACGTATCCTCCTCCTACGAGCAGTACTTC. Residues: CSAPDVSSSYEQYF.

The V gene is TRBV6-2 or TRBV6-3, the J gene TRBJ2-7, with 10 bases identical to TRBD2. Trimming at V came to 6 bases and at J to 5 bases, leaving 10 bases not matched to a gene. This CDR3 region has 15 residues. CDR1 is MNHEY and CDR2 is SVGEGT in the germline V gene. This chain's CDR3 is CASSLQLAGTHEQYF. CDR3 sequence (DNA): TGTGCCAGCAGCCTCCAACTAGCGGGAACCCACGAGCAGTACTTC.

This clonotype was counted only a few times. This chain connects TRBV11-2 to TRBJ2-7; 10 positions agree with TRBD2. Trimming cost V 5 bases and J 3 bases; bases outside gene matches: 13. Germline CDR1 SGHAT, CDR2 FQNNGV. The CDR3 has 17 amino acids. Written as DNA, the CDR3 is TGTGCCAGCAGCCCGACGTTAGCGGGAGGCATGATCTACGAGCAGTACTTC. Protein: CASSPTLAGGMIYEQYF. Supplemented by reference TRBV11-2 and TRBJ2-7, the full variable domain reads EAGVAQSPRYKIIEKRQSVAFWCNPISGHATLYWYQQILGQGPKLLIQFQNNGVVDDSQLPKDRFSAERLKGVDSTLKIQPAKLEDSAVYLCASSPTLAGGMIYEQYFGPGTRLTVT.

This clonotype was seen at least ten times. The J gene is TRBJ2-7, the V gene TRBV20-1; 8 positions agree with TRBD2. The V gene end was trimmed by 6 bases and the J gene end by 2 bases; junction bases not matched to a gene: 9. The CDR3 spans 14 residues. Germline-derived CDR1 and CDR2 are DFQATT and SNEGSKA (reference sequence). The CDR3 DNA sequence: TGCAGTGCCGGAAGTCCAGCGGGAGCCTACGAGCAGTACTTC. Translating gives CSAGSPAGAYEQYF.

This chain joins TRBV7-3 and TRBJ1-3, with D maybe TRBD1 (6 bases). The V gene's germline CDR1 is SGHTA and CDR2 FQGTGA. Trimming took off 7 bases at V and 2 bases at J, with 24 bases between the two ends. This CDR3 is built from 18 residues. CDR3 residues: CASTLLPAQGLAGNTIYF. CDR3 nucleotides: TGTGCCAGCACCCTACTACCCGCACAGGGTCTGGCTGGAAACACCATATATTTT.

V and J are TRBV25-1 and TRBJ1-4; TRBD1 might be the D (5 bases). Germline values: CDR1 MGHDK, CDR2 SYGVNS. The CDR3 extends over 13 amino acids. Trimming shortened V by 4 bases and J by 10 bases, and 13 bases separated the two germline ends. CDR3 in amino acids: CASSGQGLGKLFF. DNA for the CDR3: TGTGCCAGCAGTGGTCAGGGCCTCGGAAAACTGTTTTTT.

A few counts support this clonotype. The chain links TRBV12-3 or TRBV12-4 to TRBJ2-6; D is ambiguous. The CDR3 runs 19 residues. The V end was cut by 8 bases, the J end by 1 base, with 24 bases between. CDR3 nucleotide sequence: TGTGCCAGCTTCTTCGGGCTGACTGCACTCTTTTCTGGGGCCAACGTCCTGACTTTC. As protein: CASFFGLTALFSGANVLTF.

This clonotype appeared many times. This chain links TRBV14 with TRBJ2-1; D may be TRBD2 (5 bases). V was clipped by 0 bases and J by 14 bases, with 14 bases between them. This CDR3 region has 13 residues. The germline V gene has CDR1 SGHDN and CDR2 FVKESK. The CDR3 nucleotides are TGTGCCAGCAGCCAAGATTGGACGGGAACGGAGTTCTTC. Residues: CASSQDWTGTEFF.

This chain connects TRBV5-4 to TRBJ2-1; 11 bases fit TRBD2. Germline CDR1 and CDR2: SGHNT and YYREEE (reference sequence). Germline trimming cut 4 bases from V and 7 bases from J; bases unmatched to any gene: 7. This CDR3 is built from 15 residues. CDR3 sequence (DNA): TGTGCCAGCAGCCCCAATAGCGGGAGGGAAAATGAGCAGTTCTTC. This codes for CASSPNSGRENEQFF.